This T cell receptor (beta chain) is drawn from a study of regulatory dendritic cells for organ transplantation. This clone was detected a few times. Its specificity is not known. Memory T cells were CD45RO+, naive were CD45RA+, sorted by FACS. General study findings and limits: Between individuals, the alloreactive memory CD8+ T cell pool differed considerably. Mature dendritic cells appeared to drive more memory CD8+ clonal expansion than regulatory ones. Naive T cells showed high diversity, memory cells less, memory CD8+ least.

Clones were sequenced by immunoSEQ multiplex PCR, and TCRdb holds only the in-frame ones, with some missing. In the table there are about 28,000 clones, 80% to 85% of which are singletons. The specimen was naive CD4+ T cells from blood. Described subset: CD45RA+ naive T cells. The TCR comes from a human donor in good health.

The CDR3 nucleotides read TGTGCCATCAGGGCGGGGCGGGACACTGAAGCTTTCTTT. As protein: CAIRAGRDTEAFF. The chain couples TRBV10-3 to TRBJ1-1; TRBD1 is a possible D gene (5 bases). Trimming cost V 6 bases and J 3 bases, with 11 bases left between them. Germline V gene data show CDR1 as ENHRY and CDR2 as SYGVKD. The CDR3 length is 13 residues.